The 29 T cell receptor beta chains in this list originate from one sample, sequenced in a study of cytomegalovirus exposure and HLA in healthy donors. Amplification used 60 Vbeta primers and 13 Jbeta primers. TCRdb's table, derived via immunoSEQ multiplex PCR, lists solely in-frame clones and lacks some. The sample lists tens of thousands of clones; 67% were seen once. The sequencing sample was made of PBMCs. These receptors were taken from a man aged 25 to 45 in good health and CMV-seronegative.

V gene TRBV6-4 combines with J gene TRBJ2-1; 8 bases match TRBD2. Losses at the gene ends were 0 bases for V and 6 bases for J; bases not matched to a gene: 7. Germline values: CDR1 MRHNA, CDR2 SNTAGT. The CDR3 spans 16 residues. The CDR3 nucleotides read TGTGCCAGCAGTGACTCACCGGGACTAGAGAGCAATGAGCAGTTCTTC. It specifies CASSDSPGLESNEQFF.

This clone has only one observation. The chain is built from TRBV27 and TRBJ2-7; the D is unclear. Germline values: CDR1 MNHEY, CDR2 SMNVEV (reference sequence). Trimming shortened V by 4 bases and J by 4 bases, and 8 bases separated the two germline ends. CDR3 length equals 12 residues. The CDR3 DNA reads TGTGCCAGCAGTTCTGGGCCGTACGAGCAGTACTTC. This gives the protein CASSSGPYEQYF.

This clone was found a few times. The V call is TRBV6-4, the J call TRBJ2-1; tentative D call: TRBD2 (5 bases). Germline CDR1 MRHNA, CDR2 SNTAGT. Trimming cost V 2 bases and J 9 bases, with 11 bases left between them. The CDR3 consists of 13 residues. The CDR3 loop reads CASSDEETSEQFF. The CDR3 DNA reads as TGTGCCAGCAGTGACGAAGAAACTAGTGAGCAGTTCTTC.

The rearrangement joins TRBV5-1 to TRBJ1-5; D not resolved. This CDR3 is 13 amino acids long. Trimming pared 4 bases from V and 3 bases from J, leaving 8 bases between. Germline V lookup: CDR1 SGHRS, CDR2 YFSETQ. CDR3 DNA sequence: TGCGCCAGCAGCACCTACCCCAATCAGCCCCAGCATTTT. Translation: CASSTYPNQPQHF. The whole variable domain, remainder taken from reference TRBV5-1 and TRBJ1-5, is KAGVTQTPRYLIKTRGQQVTLSCSPISGHRSVSWYQQTPGQGLQFLFEYFSETQRNKGNFPGRFSGRQFSNSRSEMNVSTLELGDSALYLCASSTYPNQPQHFGDGTRLSIL.

The CDR3 DNA reads as TGTGCCAGCAGCTTCATGAACACTGAAGCTTTCTTT. Its protein product is CASSFMNTEAFF. This chain links TRBV5-4 with TRBJ1-1; unclear D gene. Germline loops: CDR1 SGHNT, CDR2 YYREEE (reference sequence). CDR3 length: 12 amino acids. The V and J ends lost 2 bases and 0 bases respectively, with 2 bases between them. Based on the CDR3 plus reference TRBV5-4 and TRBJ1-1, the full variable domain is ETGVTQSPTHLIKTRGQQVTLRCSSQSGHNTVSWYQQALGQGPQFIFQYYREEENGRGNFPPRFSGLQFPNYSSELNVNALELDDSALYLCASSFMNTEAFFGQGTRLTVV.

The J gene is TRBJ2-7, the V gene TRBV2, with 7 nucleotides matching TRBD1. The CDR3 length is 12 residues. Germline V gene lookup returns CDR1 SNHLY and CDR2 FYNNEI. CDR3: CANGQASYEQYF. In DNA form, the CDR3 reads TGTGCAAACGGACAGGCCTCCTACGAGCAGTACTTC.

CDR3: CASSPERGRTEAFF. In nucleotides, the CDR3 is TGTGCCAGCAGTCCCGAGAGGGGGCGGACTGAAGCTTTCTTT. The chain joins TRBV28 to TRBJ1-1, with TRBD1 identical over 7 bases. Trimming at V came to 5 bases and at J to 5 bases, leaving 8 bases not matched to a gene. Per germline, CDR1 MDHEN and CDR2 SYDVKM. This CDR3 comprises 14 residues.

CDR3 sequence reads: CASGLVLRGLGETQYF. The CDR3 DNA reads as TGTGCTAGTGGTTTGGTACTCCGAGGGCTGGGGGAGACCCAGTACTTC. This rearrangement joins TRBV12-5 to TRBJ2-5, with D possibly TRBD2 on 5 matching bases. The V gene lost 0 bases and the J gene lost 5 bases, with 16 bases spanning the gap. The germline V gene has CDR1 LGHNT and CDR2 FRNRAP. The CDR3 sequence is 16 residues long.

The chain uses TRBV27 and TRBJ2-7, with 7 bases that match TRBD1. Per the germline V gene, CDR1 is MNHEY and CDR2 is SMNVEV (reference sequence). The CDR3 loop spans 13 amino acids. V lost 5 bases, J lost 4 bases, and 5 bases stayed unmatched. The CDR3 bases are TGTGCCAGCAGTGTCGGGACAGTTTACGAGCAGTACTTC. Translated, it gives CASSVGTVYEQYF.

The V and J genes are TRBV5-1 and TRBJ1-1; D possibly corresponds to TRBD1 (6 bases). This CDR3 spans 15 amino acids. The V gene lost 2 bases and the J gene lost 0 bases, with 11 bases spanning the gap. Germline CDR1 and CDR2: SGHRS and YFSETQ. CDR3 protein: CASSLMQGLNTEAFF. The CDR3, as DNA: TGCGCCAGCAGCTTAATGCAGGGGTTGAACACTGAAGCTTTCTTT. The full variable domain, completed using reference TRBV5-1 and TRBJ1-1, is KAGVTQTPRYLIKTRGQQVTLSCSPISGHRSVSWYQQTPGQGLQFLFEYFSETQRNKGNFPGRFSGRQFSNSRSEMNVSTLELGDSALYLCASSLMQGLNTEAFFGQGTRLTVV.

This clone came up a few times. The chain combines TRBV12-5 with TRBJ1-1; the match to TRBD1 covers 7 bases. CDR1 and CDR2 (germline): LGHNT, FRNRAP. CDR3 length: 14 amino acids. V shed 7 bases, J shed 5 bases, and the junction held 10 bases outside the gene matches. Written as DNA, the CDR3 is TGTGCTAGTGCCTTTGGGACAGTGGGAACTGAAGCTTTCTTT. It encodes CASAFGTVGTEAFF.

The chain joins TRBV27 to TRBJ2-2; D perhaps matches TRBD1 (6 bases). Trimming cost V 1 base and J 2 bases, with 11 bases left between them. This CDR3 comprises 16 residues. Germline values: CDR1 MNHEY, CDR2 SMNVEV (reference sequence). CDR3 bases: TGTGCCAGCAGTTTATTTTTTGGGGGCAACACCGGGGAGCTGTTTTTT. It specifies CASSLFFGGNTGELFF.

A single count supports this clone. The V and J genes are TRBV11-1 and TRBJ2-5; tentative D call: TRBD2 (6 bases). The CDR3 runs to 14 residues. Germline V gives CDR1 SGHAT, CDR2 FQDESV (reference sequence). V lost 6 bases and J lost 4, with 15 bases in between. In DNA, the CDR3 is TGTGCCAGCAGTCAGGGAGGAGGCGGAGAGACCCAGTACTTC. Translation: CASSQGGGGETQYF.

The V call is TRBV12-5, the J call TRBJ1-5; D unresolved. Trimming left V 3 bases short and J 0 bases short, with 9 bases between. The germline V gene has CDR1 LGHNT and CDR2 FRNRAP. CDR3 length equals 15 residues. The CDR3 protein is CASGFHINSNQPQHF. The CDR3 region has the DNA TGTGCTAGTGGTTTTCACATTAATAGCAATCAGCCCCAGCATTTT.

This clone appeared a few times. The DNA of the CDR3 is TGTGCCAGCAGCCAAGATCTTCCGGGGCCCCAGCATTTT. It specifies CASSQDLPGPQHF. The chain couples TRBV14 to TRBJ1-5; D unresolved. Germline V CDR1 and CDR2: SGHDN, FVKESK. The CDR3 totals 13 residues. V lost 0 bases and J 9 bases, leaving 9 bases between the germline ends.

The V and J genes are TRBV5-1 and TRBJ2-7; 7 nucleotides line up with TRBD1. V shed 1 base, J shed 3 bases, and the junction held 7 bases outside the gene matches. The CDR3 is 15 residues long. CDR1 and CDR2 from the germline V gene are SGHRS and YFSETQ. The CDR3 DNA is TGCGCCAGCAGCTTGTACGGACAGGCATACTACGAGCAGTACTTC. This sequence encodes CASSLYGQAYYEQYF.

The genes are TRBV30 and TRBJ1-2; D may be TRBD1 (5 bases). The CDR3 spans 14 residues. Germline V gene lookup returns CDR1 GTSNPN and CDR2 SVGIG (reference sequence). V was clipped by 0 bases and J by 0 bases, with 8 bases between them. CDR3 sequence: CAWSVWGSNYGYTF. The CDR3 DNA reads TGTGCCTGGAGTGTTTGGGGCTCTAACTATGGCTACACCTTC. The full variable domain, in which reference TRBV30 and TRBJ1-2 provide the parts outside the CDR3, is SQTIHQWPATLVQPVGSPLSLECTVEGTSNPNLYWYRQAAGRGLQLLFYSVGIGQISSEVPQNLSASRPQDRQFILSSKKLLLSDSGFYLCAWSVWGSNYGYTFGSGTRLTVV.

The chain is built from TRBV2 and TRBJ2-3; D gene unclear. Germline CDR1 reads SNHLY; CDR2 reads FYNNEI. Trimming removed 2 bases at V and 6 bases at J, with 18 bases between. The length of the CDR3 is 16 residues. CDR3 sequence reads: CASSELFSLGYDTQYF. CDR3 nucleotide sequence: TGTGCCAGCAGTGAACTTTTTAGTCTCGGGTATGATACGCAGTATTTT.

This chain connects TRBV5-1 to TRBJ1-1; no definite D call. CDR1 and CDR2 from the germline V gene are SGHRS and YFSETQ. V lost 0 bases to trimming and J lost 4 bases, with 7 bases between them. This CDR3 spans 13 amino acids. CDR3 region: CASSLVRLTEAFF. The CDR3 region has the DNA TGCGCCAGCAGCTTGGTGCGGCTCACTGAAGCTTTCTTT.

The chain combines TRBV27 with TRBJ1-4; TRBD1 is a possible D gene (6 bases). The V gene's germline CDR1 is MNHEY and CDR2 SMNVEV (reference sequence). The CDR3 sequence is 14 residues long. V lost 4 bases and J 8 bases, leaving 14 bases between the germline ends. CDR3 sequence reads: CASSSPRGGEKLFF. In DNA, the CDR3 is TGTGCCAGCAGTTCTCCCAGGGGAGGGGAAAAACTGTTTTTT. Using reference TRBV27 and TRBJ1-4 for the parts outside the CDR3, the full variable domain is EAQVTQNPRYLITVTGKKLTVTCSQNMNHEYMSWYRQDPGLGLRQIYYSMNVEVTDKGDVPEGYKVSRKEKRNFPLILESPSPNQTSLYFCASSSPRGGEKLFFGSGTQLSVL.

This clone was picked up a small number of times. The gene calls are TRBV18 and TRBJ1-2; TRBD1 is a possible D gene (6 bases). Germline CDR1 is KGHSH and CDR2 is LQKENI. With 1 base removed from V and 0 bases from J, the gap between germline ends came to 12 bases. This CDR3 spans 16 amino acids. In nucleotides, the CDR3 is TGTGCCAGCTCACCACAAGTGACAGGTCCTAACTATGGCTACACCTTC. Amino acids: CASSPQVTGPNYGYTF.

The table lists this clone with a few counts. Mismatch with germline at one junction end may stem from a read error. The V gene is TRBV6-5, the J gene TRBJ1-2; maybe TRBD1 (6 bases). The germline gives CDR1 MNHEY, CDR2 SVGAGI. The CDR3 sequence is 14 residues long. The CDR3 protein is CASSRTGSGYGYPF. The CDR3 DNA sequence: TGTGCCAGCAGCCGTACAGGGTCCGGGTATGGCTACCCCTTC.

The V gene is TRBV6-1, the J gene TRBJ2-7, with 7 nucleotides matching TRBD1. The junction had 9 bases not matched to a gene; V was cut back by 8 bases and J by 2 bases. Germline V gives CDR1 MNHNS, CDR2 SASEGT. The CDR3 covers 14 residues. CDR3 region: CASRGWDRPYEQYF. In DNA form, the CDR3 reads TGTGCCAGCCGAGGATGGGACAGACCCTACGAGCAGTACTTC.

The chain links TRBV7-2 to TRBJ2-1; D may be TRBD2 (6 bases). This CDR3 is built from 13 residues. The V and J ends lost 5 bases and 7 bases respectively, with 12 bases between them. Per the germline V gene, CDR1 is SGHTA and CDR2 is FQGNSA. This CDR3 is CASSELAWNEQFF. For the CDR3, the DNA is TGTGCCAGCAGCGAACTAGCATGGAATGAGCAGTTCTTC.

V and J are TRBV5-1 and TRBJ2-7, with TRBD2 matching 10 bases. Germline-derived CDR1 and CDR2 are SGHRS and YFSETQ. The CDR3 has 18 residues. The V segment lost 1 base and the J segment 2 bases; nucleotides outside the gene matches: 12. This chain's CDR3 is CASSLTLGLADFPYEQYF. The CDR3 nucleotides are TGCGCCAGCAGCTTGACCCTTGGACTAGCGGACTTCCCCTACGAGCAGTACTTC.

V and J are TRBV7-9 and TRBJ1-2; a possible D gene is TRBD1 (5 bases). This CDR3 region has 16 residues. V lost 6 bases and J 0 bases, leaving 17 bases between the germline ends. Germline lookup yields CDR1 SEHNR and CDR2 FQNEAQ (reference sequence). The CDR3 region is CASSRPQGLANYGYTF. In nucleotides, the CDR3 is TGTGCCAGCAGTCGACCCCAGGGATTAGCTAACTATGGCTACACCTTC.

The chain joins TRBV29-1 to TRBJ1-3, with 9 bases fitting TRBD1. From germline, CDR1 is SQVTM and CDR2 ANQGSEA. With V trimmed by 1 base and J by 4 bases, 17 bases remained unmatched. The CDR3 loop spans 19 amino acids. The CDR3, as DNA: TGCAGCGTTGAAGCGCCCGGGACAGGGATACCGACGAGCGGAAACACCATATATTTT. It translates to CSVEAPGTGIPTSGNTIYF.

The rearrangement links TRBV30 to TRBJ1-3, with D perhaps matching TRBD1 (5 bases). Germline CDR1 reads GTSNPN; CDR2 reads SVGIG (reference sequence). The ends were cut back, 5 bases at V and 2 bases at J, with 19 bases in the middle. There are 16 residues in the CDR3. CDR3 amino acids: CAWSYGGSTPGNTIYF. For the CDR3, the DNA is TGTGCCTGGTCATACGGGGGAAGTACGCCTGGAAACACCATATATTTT. Based on the CDR3 plus reference TRBV30 and TRBJ1-3, the full variable domain is SQTIHQWPATLVQPVGSPLSLECTVEGTSNPNLYWYRQAAGRGLQLLFYSVGIGQISSEVPQNLSASRPQDRQFILSSKKLLLSDSGFYLCAWSYGGSTPGNTIYFGEGSWLTVV.

The CDR3 spells CASSRPGLGSYEQYF. CDR3 nucleotide sequence: TGTGCCAGCAGCCGCCCCGGACTAGGAAGCTACGAGCAGTACTTC. The V call is TRBV28, the J call TRBJ2-7; the match to TRBD2 covers 7 bases. Germline lookup yields CDR1 MDHEN and CDR2 SYDVKM. V lost 6 bases, J lost 3 bases, and 11 bases stayed unmatched. The CDR3 sequence is 15 residues long.